The source of this T cell receptor (beta chain) is a study of response to subunit inactivated influenza vaccine. Study outcomes and limitations: The study's authors posited that every seasonal influenza vaccination enlists few new T cells.

This CDR3 is 17 amino acids long. Germline CDR1 is LGHDT and CDR2 is YNNKEL (reference sequence). J lost 3 bases, V lost 3 bases, and 7 bases had no gene match. MiXCR, run by TCRdb on the RT-PCR reads, gives a single entry per CDR3 protein. The table lists about 800,000 distinct CDR3 sequences, less than 25% of them singletons. Remarks on this clonotype: Its specificity is unknown.

This receptor was taken from a man over 45 who received an inactivated influenza vaccine. The sample in question was PBMCs from blood, obtained 4 to 6 days after vaccination. The V and J genes are TRBV3-1 and TRBJ2-5, with 13 nucleotides matching TRBD2. Here the CDR3 reads CASSHSGGLAGEETQYF. CDR3 sequence (DNA): TGTGCCAGCAGCCACTCGGGAGGACTAGCGGGAGAAGAGACCCAGTACTTC.